This T cell receptor beta chain was obtained from a study of blood T cell repertoires in COVID-19. Across the study: The cDNA or gDNA used as material had been derived from T cells, B-cell-depleted T cells, or PBMCs.

V gave up 3 bases and J gave up 2 bases, with 14 bases separating them. The CDR3 loop spans 15 amino acids. The germline V gene encodes CDR1 MDHEN and CDR2 SYDVKM. Source study methods: Estimated nucleated cell counts came from reference gene primer amplification. TCRdb keeps only in-frame clones here, not all; method: immunoSEQ multiplex PCR. V and J calls and clone size are as listed in that table; D and trimming were resolved from the DNA. Of over 400,000 clones listed, approximately 85% are singletons. The TCR comes from a human donor in a cohort sampled during active COVID-19. The genes are TRBV28 and TRBJ2-7; maybe TRBD2 (6 bases). The source material was peripheral blood. CDR3 sequence: CASSFPGTSTYEQYF. CDR3 coding DNA: TGTGCCAGCAGTTTCCCCGGGACTTCCACCTACGAGCAGTACTTC.